This T cell receptor beta chain came from a study of T cell changes during pregnancy in multiple sclerosis. Data came from immunoSEQ multiplex PCR; TCRdb stores just in-frame clones and leaves some out. The sample carries about 60,000 clones, 90% recorded once. Trimming removed 7 bases from V and 8 bases from J, with 14 bases in between. The CDR3 covers 12 residues. CDR1 MNHNS and CDR2 SASEGT come from the germline V gene. The TCR originated in a female donor in good health, enrolled as a control in a pregnancy study. The chain uses TRBV6-1 and TRBJ1-1; perhaps TRBD1 as D (5 bases). Sequences were derived from peripheral blood, sampled in the third trimester of pregnancy. CDR3 region: CASTAGPQEAFF. Here the CDR3 DNA reads TGTGCCAGCACTGCGGGACCCCAGGAAGCTTTCTTT.